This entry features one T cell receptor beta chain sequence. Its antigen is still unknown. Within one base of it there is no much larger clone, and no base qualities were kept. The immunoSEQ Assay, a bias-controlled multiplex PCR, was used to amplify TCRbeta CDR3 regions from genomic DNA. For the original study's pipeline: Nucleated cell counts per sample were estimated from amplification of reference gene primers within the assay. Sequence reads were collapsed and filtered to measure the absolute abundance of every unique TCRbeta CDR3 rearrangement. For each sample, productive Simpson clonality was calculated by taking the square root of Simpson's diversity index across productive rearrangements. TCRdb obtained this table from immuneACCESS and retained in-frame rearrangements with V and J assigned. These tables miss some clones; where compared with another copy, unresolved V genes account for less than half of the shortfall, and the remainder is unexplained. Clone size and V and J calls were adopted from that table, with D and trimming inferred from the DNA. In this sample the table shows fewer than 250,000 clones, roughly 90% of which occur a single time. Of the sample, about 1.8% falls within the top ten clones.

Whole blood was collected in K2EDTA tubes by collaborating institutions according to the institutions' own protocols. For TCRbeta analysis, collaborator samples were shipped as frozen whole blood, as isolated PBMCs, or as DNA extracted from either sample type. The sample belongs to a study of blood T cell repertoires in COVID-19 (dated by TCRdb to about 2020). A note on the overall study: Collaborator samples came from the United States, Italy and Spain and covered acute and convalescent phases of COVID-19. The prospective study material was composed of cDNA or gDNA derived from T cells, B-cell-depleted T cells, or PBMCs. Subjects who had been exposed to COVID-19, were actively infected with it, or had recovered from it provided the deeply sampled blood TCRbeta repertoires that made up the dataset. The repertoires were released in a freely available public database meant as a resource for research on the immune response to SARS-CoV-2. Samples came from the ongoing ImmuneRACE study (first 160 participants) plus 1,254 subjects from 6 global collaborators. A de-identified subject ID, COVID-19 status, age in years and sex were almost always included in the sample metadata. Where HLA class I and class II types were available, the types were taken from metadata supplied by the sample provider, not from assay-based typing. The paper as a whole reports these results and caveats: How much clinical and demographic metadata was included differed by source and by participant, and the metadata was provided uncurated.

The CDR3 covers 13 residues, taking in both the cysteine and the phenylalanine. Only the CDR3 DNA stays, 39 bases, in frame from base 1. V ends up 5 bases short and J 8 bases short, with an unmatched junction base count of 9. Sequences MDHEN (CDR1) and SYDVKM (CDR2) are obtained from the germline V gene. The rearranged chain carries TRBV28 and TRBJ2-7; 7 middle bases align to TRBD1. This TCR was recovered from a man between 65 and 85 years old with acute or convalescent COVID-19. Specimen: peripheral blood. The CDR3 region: CASSKEQGLKQYF. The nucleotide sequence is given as TGTGCCAGCAGTAAAGAACAGGGGTTGAAGCAGTACTTC. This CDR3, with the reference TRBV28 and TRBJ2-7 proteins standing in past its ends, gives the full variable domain DVKVTQSSRYLVKRTGEKVFLECVQDMDHENMFWYRQDPGLGLRLIYFSYDVKMKEKGDIPEGYSVSREKKERFSLILESASTNQTSMYLCASSKEQGLKQYFGPGTRLTVT.